These 11 T cell receptor beta chains were sequenced from one sample in a study of shared clonotypes between healthy human individuals. Data came from immunoSEQ multiplex PCR; TCRdb stores just in-frame clones and leaves some out. The data contain over a million clones, around 78% of them singletons. The sample consisted of memory CD4+ T cells from PBMCs. The subset here: CD45RA-negative fraction. These receptors all stem from a man in his late teens or twenties in good health. Some clones in this sample may be carry-over from other donors' samples.

The chain joins TRBV7-3 to TRBJ1-1; the D is unclear. Germline V CDR1 and CDR2: SGHTA, FQGTGA. With 1 base removed from V and 3 bases from J, the gap between germline ends came to 15 bases. There are 16 residues in the CDR3. CDR3 sequence reads: CASSLRGGSRDTEAFF. CDR3 DNA sequence: TGTGCCAGCAGCTTAAGAGGTGGTTCTAGGGACACTGAAGCTTTCTTT.

V and J are TRBV9 and TRBJ2-3, with 7 nucleotides matching TRBD1. After removal of 3 bases from V and 2 bases from J, the junction contained 3 bases not matched to a gene. From germline, CDR1 is SGDLS and CDR2 YYNGEE. The CDR3 is 14 residues long. CDR3 sequence (DNA): TGTGCCAGCAGCGCCGGGACAGCCACAGATACGCAGTATTTT. This gives the protein CASSAGTATDTQYF. Supplemented by reference TRBV9 and TRBJ2-3, the full variable domain reads DSGVTQTPKHLITATGQRVTLRCSPRSGDLSVYWYQQSLDQGLQFLIQYYNGEERAKGNILERFSAQQFPDLHSELNLSSLELGDSALYFCASSAGTATDTQYFGPGTRLTVL.

This clone was recorded a few times. The J gene is TRBJ1-4, the V gene TRBV29-1, with D hard to call. Per germline, CDR1 SQVTM and CDR2 ANQGSEA. V lost 4 bases to trimming and J lost 3 bases, with 6 bases between them. This CDR3 has 12 amino acids. CDR3 sequence reads: CSVAVSNEKLFF. DNA for the CDR3: TGCAGCGTTGCAGTGTCTAATGAAAAACTGTTTTTT.

This clone was detected ten times or more. V and J are TRBV7-9 and TRBJ2-1; D unclear. This CDR3 contains 11 residues. Trimming took 5 bases from V and 9 from J, leaving 8 bases between them. Germline assignment: CDR1 SEHNR and CDR2 FQNEAQ (reference sequence). The CDR3 protein is CASSAFGEQFF. The DNA of the CDR3 is TGTGCCAGCAGCGCATTTGGTGAGCAGTTCTTC. Using reference TRBV7-9 and TRBJ2-1 for the parts outside the CDR3, the full variable domain is DTGVSQNPRHKITKRGQNVTFRCDPISEHNRLYWYRQTLGQGPEFLTYFQNEAQLEKSRLLSDRFSAERPKGSFSTLEIQRTEQGDSAMYLCASSAFGEQFFGPGTRLTVL.

This clone was seen ten or more times. This chain connects TRBV11-3 to TRBJ2-1; D possibly matches TRBD1 or TRBD2 (6 bases each). The CDR3 runs to 15 residues. Trimming took off 5 bases at V and 3 bases at J, with 14 bases between the two ends. Germline CDR1 and CDR2: SGHNT and YENEEA. The chain's CDR3 is CASSPQGTDYNEQFF. In DNA form, the CDR3 reads TGTGCCAGCAGCCCCCAGGGGACTGACTACAATGAGCAGTTCTTC.

The rearrangement links TRBV5-5 to TRBJ2-7, with D perhaps matching TRBD2 (6 bases). CDR1 is SGHKS, CDR2 YYEKEE, per germline (reference sequence). CDR3 length equals 16 residues. Trimming removed 4 bases from V and 0 bases from J, with 17 bases in between. In nucleotides, the CDR3 is TGTGCCAGCAGCCTTGGAGCTAGCGCAAGCTCCTACGAGCAGTACTTC. This translates into CASSLGASASSYEQYF. Full variable domain (missing parts from reference TRBV5-5 and TRBJ2-7): DAGVTQSPTHLIKTRGQQVTLRCSPISGHKSVSWYQQVLGQGPQFIFQYYEKEERGRGNFPDRFSARQFPNYSSELNVNALLLGDSALYLCASSLGASASSYEQYFGPGTRLTVT.

CDR3 nucleotides: TGCGCCAGCAGCTTCCGGGACAGCGAGTACAATGAGCAGTTCTTC. This gives the protein CASSFRDSEYNEQFF. This chain joins TRBV5-1 and TRBJ2-1; TRBD1 matches 7 bases. The CDR3 length is 15 residues. CDR1 SGHRS and CDR2 YFSETQ come from the germline V gene. V shed 2 bases and J 4 bases; nucleotides not matched to a gene: 6.

Worth noting for this clone: It may be a read error: a sequence one base away is much more abundant. The V and J genes are TRBV18 and TRBJ1-1, with 7 bases aligning to TRBD1. The CDR3 loop spans 16 amino acids. Germline V gene data show CDR1 as KGHSH and CDR2 as LQKENI. V lost 4 bases and J lost 4; bases outside the gene matches: 12. In nucleotides, the CDR3 is TGTGCCAGCTCACGGGTGACAGGGAGTGCGATCACTGAAGCTTTCTTT. This gives the protein CASSRVTGSAITEAFF.

V usage is TRBV7-9 and J usage is TRBJ1-4, with D maybe TRBD1 (6 bases). Germline lookup yields CDR1 SEHNR and CDR2 FQNEAQ (reference sequence). V dropped 5 bases and J dropped 4 bases, with 17 bases sitting between them. The CDR3 loop spans 16 amino acids. The CDR3 region is CASSDRGGALNEKLFF. CDR3 coding DNA: TGTGCCAGCAGCGACCGAGGGGGGGCCCTTAATGAAAAACTGTTTTTT. The full variable domain, its missing parts supplied by reference TRBV7-9 and TRBJ1-4, is DTGVSQNPRHKITKRGQNVTFRCDPISEHNRLYWYRQTLGQGPEFLTYFQNEAQLEKSRLLSDRFSAERPKGSFSTLEIQRTEQGDSAMYLCASSDRGGALNEKLFFGSGTQLSVL.

The V gene is TRBV5-1, the J gene TRBJ2-7; weak D call: TRBD1 (6 bases). CDR3 length: 14 amino acids. V dropped 7 bases and J dropped 7 bases, with 21 bases sitting between them. Germline-derived CDR1 and CDR2 are SGHRS and YFSETQ. The chain's CDR3 is CASGQGSGKREQYF. CDR3 nucleotides: TGCGCCAGCGGCCAGGGGAGTGGCAAGCGGGAGCAGTACTTC. Filled out from reference TRBV5-1 and TRBJ2-7, the complete variable domain reads KAGVTQTPRYLIKTRGQQVTLSCSPISGHRSVSWYQQTPGQGLQFLFEYFSETQRNKGNFPGRFSGRQFSNSRSEMNVSTLELGDSALYLCASGQGSGKREQYFGPGTRLTVT.

J is TRBJ2-1 and V is TRBV9; 9 bases are shared with TRBD2. The CDR3 has 16 residues. J lost 5 bases, V lost 0 bases, and 6 bases had no gene match. Looked up from germline, CDR1 is SGDLS and CDR2 is YYNGEE. The DNA of the CDR3 is TGTGCCAGCAGCGTAGCGCTAGCGGGGCCCCACAATGAGCAGTTCTTC. Encoded protein: CASSVALAGPHNEQFF.